These 20 T cell receptor beta chains were all obtained from the same sample, sequenced in a study of Graves' ophthalmopathy and Graves' hyperthyroidism. Beta-chain TCR CDR3 regions were amplified from RNA transcripts. First-round RT-PCR with HTBI primers preceded a second-round multiplex PCR. TCRdb called the multiplex PCR reads again in MiXCR, with one record for every CDR3 protein. There are 600,000 to 950,000 distinct CDR3 sequences in the sample; approximately 40% occur only once, and 40% to 55% lies in the top ten. The material sequenced was peripheral blood. These receptors were collected from an adult man with Graves' ophthalmopathy.

The chain has TRBV19 and TRBJ1-5; TRBD1 is a possible D gene (6 bases). The CDR3 spans 19 residues. In germline, CDR1 is LNHDA, CDR2 SQIVND (reference sequence). The V end lost 6 bases, the J end lost 0 bases, and 24 bases lay between the germline ends. This CDR3 reads CASRRGSGGGGYSNQPQHF. For the CDR3, the DNA is TGTGCCAGTAGGCGCGGTTCGGGGGGCGGGGGGTATAGCAATCAGCCCCAGCATTTT.

There are a few counts of this clonotype. The gene calls are TRBV5-1 and TRBJ1-1; D remains unclear. V shed 0 bases and J shed 5 bases, with 17 bases lying between them. CDR3 length equals 16 residues. Germline CDR1 is SGHRS and CDR2 is YFSETQ. CDR3 sequence: CASSLAVAAGETEAFF. The CDR3 region has the DNA TGCGCCAGCAGCTTGGCCGTGGCCGCCGGGGAGACTGAAGCTTTCTTT.

This clonotype was counted many times. The germline gene is not matched at one end of the junction; a read error may be the cause. This rearrangement joins TRBV5-1 to TRBJ1-3; D is ambiguous. CDR1 and CDR2 (germline): SGHRS, YFSETQ. The CDR3 length is 14 residues. CDR3 DNA: TGTGCCAGCAGTCTGGTGGGCGCTGGAAACACCATATATTTT. Translating it yields CASSLVGAGNTIYF. Using reference TRBV5-1 and TRBJ1-3 for the parts outside the CDR3, the full variable domain is KAGVTQTPRYLIKTRGQQVTLSCSPISGHRSVSWYQQTPGQGLQFLFEYFSETQRNKGNFPGRFSGRQFSNSRSEMNVSTLELGDSALYLCASSLVGAGNTIYFGEGSWLTVV.

V usage is TRBV9 and J usage is TRBJ2-7, with D possibly called TRBD1 or TRBD2 (5 bases each). This CDR3 contains 14 residues. CDR1 and CDR2 from the germline V gene are SGDLS and YYNGEE. Trimming shortened V by 4 bases and J by 4 bases, and 15 bases separated the two germline ends. CDR3 sequence: CASSQIREKYEQYF. The CDR3 DNA follows: TGTGCCAGCAGCCAAATCAGGGAGAAGTACGAGCAGTACTTC.

The chain recombines TRBV6-5 with TRBJ1-6; D unresolved. Germline V gene lookup returns CDR1 MNHEY and CDR2 SVGAGI. The CDR3 sequence is 13 residues long. Trimming pared 6 bases from V and 7 bases from J, leaving 10 bases between. This chain's CDR3 is CASRELGNSPLHF. Written as DNA, the CDR3 is TGTGCCAGCAGGGAACTGGGGAATTCACCCCTCCACTTT.

This clonotype has a count of ten or more. The genes are TRBV14 and TRBJ1-2; D gene unclear. Germline values: CDR1 SGHDN, CDR2 FVKESK. This CDR3 comprises 14 residues. The germline V and J ends were trimmed by 0 bases and 3 bases, with 8 bases remaining between them. In DNA, the CDR3 is TGTGCCAGCAGCCAAGAGTACGGATACTATGGCTACACCTTC. Translating it yields CASSQEYGYYGYTF. The full variable domain, completed using reference TRBV14 and TRBJ1-2, is EAGVTQFPSHSVIEKGQTVTLRCDPISGHDNLYWYRRVMGKEIKFLLHFVKESKQDESGMPNNRFLAERTGGTYSTLKVQPAELEDSGVYFCASSQEYGYYGYTFGSGTRLTVV.

The chain combines TRBV29-1 with TRBJ1-3; D is possibly TRBD1 (5 bases). V shed 3 bases and J shed 7 bases, with 13 bases lying between them. Germline CDR1 is SQVTM and CDR2 is ANQGSEA. The CDR3 loop spans 13 amino acids. The CDR3 bases are TGCAGCGTTGATGGAAGGGGTACGAACACCATATATTTT. Its protein product is CSVDGRGTNTIYF.

In the case of this clonotype: A read error is possible here, since a much larger clone lies one base away. The V call is TRBV2, the J call TRBJ2-5, with D possibly called TRBD1 or TRBD2 (5 bases each). The CDR3 runs 13 residues. Germline-derived CDR1 and CDR2 are SNHLY and FYNNEI. CDR3 loop: CASSLRERETQCF. The DNA of the CDR3 is TGTGCCAGCAGCCTCAGGGAGAGAGAGACCCAGTGCTTC.

This clonotype was seen a few times. This rearrangement joins TRBV7-9 to TRBJ2-3; 9 nucleotides agree with TRBD1. With 5 bases clipped from V and 2 bases from J, the junction kept 11 bases outside the gene matches. CDR1 SEHNR and CDR2 FQNEAQ come from the germline V gene (reference sequence). The CDR3 covers 17 residues. The CDR3: CASSHLDRTGVTDTQYF. CDR3 coding DNA: TGTGCCAGCAGCCACCTCGATCGGACAGGGGTCACAGATACGCAGTATTTT.

This chain connects TRBV29-1 to TRBJ1-1; 8 nucleotides match TRBD1. The CDR3 has 13 residues. The V segment lost 8 bases and the J segment 1 base; nucleotides outside the gene matches: 6. The germline V gene encodes CDR1 SQVTM and CDR2 ANQGSEA. CDR3 sequence reads: CSFRQGRNTEAFF. In DNA form, the CDR3 reads TGCAGCTTCCGACAGGGGCGGAACACTGAAGCTTTCTTT.

This clonotype showed up many times. The chain links TRBV20-1 to TRBJ1-1, with D unclear. V dropped 2 bases and J dropped 1 base, with 5 bases sitting between them. The CDR3 sequence is 12 residues long. Looked up from germline, CDR1 is DFQATT and CDR2 is SNEGSKA (reference sequence). CDR3: CSARPTNTEAFF. The CDR3, as DNA: TGCAGTGCTAGACCGACGAACACTGAAGCTTTCTTT.

The chain joins TRBV9 to TRBJ2-7; the D is unclear. Germline V gives CDR1 SGDLS, CDR2 YYNGEE. CDR3 size: 15 residues. Trimming took off 3 bases at V and 4 bases at J, with 17 bases between the two ends. The CDR3: CASSGVGIRVYEQYF. Here the CDR3 DNA reads TGTGCCAGCAGCGGAGTAGGTATTCGGGTATACGAGCAGTACTTC.

The chain couples TRBV19 to TRBJ2-2, with TRBD2 matching 8 bases. The CDR3 is 15 residues long. CDR1 LNHDA and CDR2 SQIVND come from the germline V gene (reference sequence). Losses at the gene ends were 7 bases for V and 4 bases for J; bases not matched to a gene: 8. As DNA, the CDR3 is TGTGCCAGTACGGGACTAGTGGGAGGCACCGGGGAGCTGTTTTTT. It codes for CASTGLVGGTGELFF.

This clonotype was counted ten times or more. The V gene is TRBV10-3, the J gene TRBJ2-5, with 9 bases matching TRBD2. Trimming at V came to 2 bases and at J to 2 bases, leaving 0 bases not matched to a gene. The CDR3 has 14 amino acids. Germline-derived CDR1 and CDR2 are ENHRY and SYGVKD. The CDR3 is CAISEGLAQETQYF. DNA for the CDR3: TGTGCCATCAGTGAGGGACTAGCGCAAGAGACCCAGTACTTC.

This clonotype was counted only a few times. The genes are TRBV19 and TRBJ2-7; D is uncertain. The V end was cut by 8 bases, the J end by 1 base, with 12 bases between. The germline CDR1 and CDR2 sequences are LNHDA and SQIVND (reference sequence). The CDR3 is 13 amino acids. Here the CDR3 reads CASSPGWSYEQYF. DNA for the CDR3: TGTGCCAGTTCCCCTGGCTGGTCCTACGAGCAGTACTTC.

The rearrangement uses TRBV7-9 and TRBJ2-7, with TRBD2 matching 13 bases. The J call is uncertain, as TRBJ2-5 better fits the DNA end. The CDR3 length is 16 residues. The germline gives CDR1 SEHNR, CDR2 FQNEAQ (reference sequence). The CDR3 region has the DNA TGTGCCAGCAGCAGCGGGACTAGCGGGAATCAAGAGACCCAGTACTTC. Residues: CASSSGTSGNQETQYF.

There are a few counts of this clonotype. The rearrangement links TRBV5-1 to TRBJ2-5; TRBD1 might be the D (6 bases). V was clipped by 7 bases and J by 1 base, with 26 bases between them. CDR3 length: 18 residues. Germline values: CDR1 SGHRS, CDR2 YFSETQ. The CDR3 DNA follows: TGCGCCAGCGTTACGGTGTCAGGGGTAGTTTTGGGCCAAGAGACCCAGTACTTC. It translates to CASVTVSGVVLGQETQYF.

This clonotype was counted between two and nine times. The junction departs from the called germline gene at one end, perhaps through a read error. The rearrangement joins TRBV7-2 to TRBJ1-4; TRBD1 might be the D (6 bases). From germline, CDR1 is SGHTA and CDR2 FQGNSA. This CDR3 region has 16 residues. In DNA form, the CDR3 reads TGCGCCAGCAGTTCCAACGTACAGGGATATAATGAAAAACTGTTTTTT. Residues: CASSSNVQGYNEKLFF.

CDR3 in DNA: TGTGCCAGCAGTGGAGACAGGGGGGGGAATTCACCCCTCCACTTT. Protein sequence: CASSGDRGGNSPLHF. This sequence joins TRBV2 and TRBJ1-6, with 9 bases matching TRBD1. This CDR3 is 15 amino acids long. V was pared by 4 bases and J by 7 bases, with 5 bases of the junction left unmatched. The germline gives CDR1 SNHLY, CDR2 FYNNEI.

Regarding this clonotype: Since the CDR3 does not end with the conserved phenylalanine or tryptophan, this likely comes from a read error. The chain uses TRBV7-9 and TRBJ2-2, with D unresolved. The ends were cut back, 3 bases at V and 5 bases at J, with 16 bases in the middle. The CDR3 contains 16 residues. Germline V gene data show CDR1 as SEHNR and CDR2 as FQNEAQ (reference sequence). The CDR3 DNA reads TGTGCCAGCAGCTTGATAAGAAGGACGCGAACCGGGGAGCTGTTTTTA. This encodes CASSLIRRTRTGELFL.